Listed below are T cell receptor beta chains from one sample, sequenced in a study of cytomegalovirus exposure and HLA in healthy donors. Libraries were prepared by immunoSEQ multiplex PCR; TCRdb keeps only in-frame clonotypes and omits some of them. The repertoire holds fewer than 150,000 clones, with approximately 86% as singletons. Material for sequencing was PBMCs. These receptors all stem from a man between 18 and 29 years old in good health and CMV-seropositive. Each CDR3 is given with its conserved first and last residue. D genes are given only for firm matches. Clone size is given for some rows only: seen once, a few or many times, or a class if the clone is expanded.

j_call d_call clone_size v_call cdr3_aa cdr3_nt
TRBJ1-3 TRBD1 NA TRBV5-1 CASSIGQASSGNTIYF TGCGCCAGCAGCATAGGACAGGCGAGCTCTGGAAACACCATATATTTT
TRBJ1-2 NA NA TRBV29-1 CSVEDLPRGFDYGYTF TGCAGCGTTGAAGACCTTCCGAGGGGGTTCGACTATGGCTACACCTTC
TRBJ2-4 TRBD2 NA TRBV5-8 CASSLYSGTSGRATYF TGTGCCAGCAGCTTGTACTCAGGGACTAGCGGGAGGGCCACGTACTTC
TRBJ1-2 NA few TRBV6-1 CASSVSGREGYTF TGTGCCAGCAGTGTATCCGGAAGGGAGGGCTACACCTTC
TRBJ2-2 NA NA TRBV7-9 CASSLAQGYIGELFF TGTGCCAGCAGCTTAGCACAGGGATATATCGGGGAGCTGTTTTTT
TRBJ1-5 TRBD1 NA TRBV19 CASRRDSRNQPQHF TGTGCCAGCCGTCGGGACAGTCGAAACCAGCCCCAGCATTTT
TRBJ2-5 NA NA TRBV6-1 CASSLRGETQYF TGTGCCAGCAGCCTCCGGGGGGAGACCCAGTACTTC
TRBJ1-6 NA few TRBV6-5 CAIRGGGNSPLHF TGTGCCATAAGGGGCGGTGGTAATTCACCCCTCCACTTT
TRBJ2-3 NA NA TRBV15 CATSDQRVRDTQYF TGTGCCACCAGCGATCAGCGGGTCCGGGATACGCAGTATTTT
TRBJ2-3 NA NA TRBV18 CASSPLSGWTDTQYF TGTGCCAGCTCACCTCTTTCGGGGTGGACAGATACGCAGTATTTT
TRBJ1-4 NA NA TRBV5-1 CASSPQGRGADEKLFF TGCGCCAGCAGCCCACAGGGTCGGGGGGCTGATGAAAAACTGTTTTTT
TRBJ2-1 TRBD2 NA TRBV19 CASSIPHPLAGFYNEQFF TGTGCCAGTAGTATTCCCCACCCCCTAGCGGGATTCTACAATGAGCAGTTCTTC
TRBJ1-5 TRBD1 NA TRBV6-5 CASSLGTGFQPQHF TGTGCCAGCAGTCTTGGGACAGGATTTCAGCCCCAGCATTTT
TRBJ2-1 NA NA TRBV15 CATSRLAPLPYNEQFF TGTGCCACCAGCAGACTAGCACCACTTCCCTACAATGAGCAGTTCTTC
TRBJ2-7 NA NA TRBV27 CASSSEGTYEQYF TGTGCCAGCAGTTCGGAGGGGACCTACGAGCAGTACTTC
TRBJ2-2 NA NA TRBV5-1 CASSDSKTGELFF TGCGCCAGCAGCGATAGCAAGACCGGGGAGCTGTTTTTT
TRBJ1-5 NA NA TRBV5-6 CASSLRFTDPNQPQHF TGTGCCAGCAGCTTGAGGTTTACAGACCCTAATCAGCCCCAGCATTTT
TRBJ2-7 NA NA TRBV10-1 CASSESMEGQTYEQYF TGCGCCAGCAGTGAGTCAATGGAGGGACAGACCTACGAGCAGTACTTC
TRBJ1-5 NA NA TRBV15 CATSRDRQGAQAQPQHF TGTGCCACCAGCAGAGATCGACAAGGGGCTCAGGCTCAGCCCCAGCATTTT
TRBJ2-1 TRBD2 NA TRBV5-4 CASSSRGGAINEQFF TGTGCCAGCAGCTCCCGCGGGGGGGCTATTAATGAGCAGTTCTTC
TRBJ1-1 NA once TRBV9 CASSIDSGSTEAFF TGTGCCAGCAGCATTGATTCAGGTTCCACTGAAGCTTTCTTT
TRBJ2-1 TRBD1 once TRBV7-9 CASRIARQGGNEQFF TGTGCCAGCAGGATAGCCCGACAGGGGGGGAATGAGCAGTTCTTC
TRBJ2-2 NA NA TRBV29-1 CSARGGADTGELFF TGCAGCGCGAGGGGGGGCGCGGACACCGGGGAGCTGTTTTTT
TRBJ2-7 NA once TRBV5-1 CASSEGHRGVYEQYF TGCGCCAGCAGCGAGGGACACCGAGGGGTCTACGAGCAGTACTTC
TRBJ1-1 TRBD1 NA TRBV2 CASSLDRDAEAFF TGTGCCAGCAGTTTGGACAGGGATGCTGAAGCTTTCTTT
TRBJ1-6 NA NA TRBV27 CAIARTGNSPLHF TGTGCCATCGCCCGGACGGGGAATTCACCCCTCCACTTT
TRBJ2-7 NA NA TRBV5-1 CASRSSVASGYEQYF TGCGCCAGCAGGTCCTCTGTGGCTAGTGGGTACGAGCAGTACTTC
TRBJ2-2 TRBD2 NA TRBV4-1 CASSLIAGGAGELFF TGCGCCAGCAGCCTAATAGCGGGAGGGGCCGGGGAGCTGTTTTTT
TRBJ1-2 NA NA TRBV14 CASSQIFLYGYTF TGTGCCAGCAGCCAAATTTTCCTCTATGGCTACACCTTC
TRBJ1-1 NA NA TRBV19 CASSSLTGMNTEAFF TGTGCCAGTAGTTCCCTGACGGGGATGAACACTGAAGCTTTCTTT
TRBJ1-2 NA NA TRBV6-6 CASSSGGGYGYTF TGTGCCAGCAGTTCAGGAGGAGGCTATGGCTACACCTTC
TRBJ1-6 NA few TRBV30 CAVQGYNSPLHF TGTGCTGTCCAGGGTTATAATTCACCCCTCCACTTT
TRBJ2-6 NA few TRBV15 CATSSYQGAAGANVLTF TGTGCCACCAGCAGTTACCAGGGTGCAGCTGGGGCCAACGTCCTGACTTTC
TRBJ1-2 TRBD1 NA TRBV2 CASRDRGPLRGYTF TGTGCCAGCAGAGACAGGGGGCCTCTACGTGGCTACACCTTC
TRBJ2-1 TRBD2 NA TRBV27 CASSTYGLAGGYNEQFF TGTGCCAGCAGTACCTACGGACTAGCCGGAGGCTACAATGAGCAGTTCTTC
TRBJ2-5 TRBD2 NA TRBV9 CASSAPLGSGGKAETQYF TGTGCCAGCAGCGCACCCCTTGGCTCGGGGGGGAAGGCAGAGACCCAGTACTTC
TRBJ2-2 NA NA TRBV29-1 CSVEGGLGGELFF TGCAGCGTTGAGGGGGGGCTCGGCGGGGAGCTGTTTTTT
TRBJ1-1 NA NA TRBV5-1 CASSLDVRGVEAFF TGCGCCAGCAGCTTGGACGTGCGGGGGGTGGAAGCTTTCTTT
TRBJ1-1 NA NA TRBV19 CASSIGGWGAFF TGTGCCAGTAGTATCGGGGGGTGGGGAGCTTTCTTT
TRBJ2-1 NA NA TRBV9 CASSVGGGIGDEQFF TGTGCCAGCAGCGTAGGGGGCGGGATTGGCGATGAGCAGTTCTTC
TRBJ2-2 TRBD2 NA TRBV9 CASSGLAGTGELFF TGTGCCAGCAGCGGACTAGCGGGGACCGGGGAGCTGTTTTTT
TRBJ1-6 NA NA TRBV7-9 CASSLAFRDNSPLHF TGTGCCAGCAGCTTAGCCTTCAGGGATAATTCACCCCTCCACTTT
TRBJ2-4 NA NA TRBV12-5 CASGVQGENIQYF TGTGCTAGTGGAGTCCAAGGGGAAAACATTCAGTACTTC
TRBJ2-7 NA once TRBV6-6 CASSYSEWGDEQYF TGTGCCAGCAGTTACTCCGAATGGGGGGACGAGCAGTACTTC
TRBJ2-1 TRBD2 NA TRBV14 CASSQDRASGRFYNEQFF TGTGCCAGCAGCCAAGATCGGGCTAGCGGGAGGTTCTACAATGAGCAGTTCTTC
TRBJ1-1 TRBD1 NA TRBV18 CASSSRTGGSPNAEAFF TGTGCCAGCTCATCCCGGACAGGGGGCTCCCCGAACGCTGAAGCTTTCTTT
TRBJ1-1 NA NA TRBV7-6 CASSFLPGAAEAFF TGTGCCAGCAGCTTCCTACCAGGGGCAGCTGAAGCTTTCTTT
TRBJ2-3 NA many TRBV6-5 CASSYAETDTQYF TGTGCCAGCAGTTACGCAGAAACAGATACGCAGTATTTT
TRBJ2-3 TRBD2 NA TRBV6-5 CASSQLAGNTDTQYF TGTGCCAGCAGTCAACTAGCGGGAAACACAGATACGCAGTATTTT
TRBJ2-7 NA NA TRBV6-1 CASRDMDRFTYEQYF TGTGCCAGCAGAGATATGGACAGATTTACCTACGAGCAGTACTTC
TRBJ2-5 TRBD2 NA TRBV19 CASSRGRVETQYF TGTGCCAGTAGTAGGGGGAGGGTGGAGACCCAGTACTTC
TRBJ1-6 TRBD1 NA TRBV19 CASTRGTEQNSPLHF TGTGCCAGTACTCGTGGGACAGAACAGAATTCACCCCTCCACTTT